This TCR beta chain was identified in a study of blood T cell repertoires in COVID-19. Measured with immunoSEQ multiplex PCR; TCRdb has only the in-frame clones, and not every one. The top ten hold around 19% of the sample, which has some 170,000 clones, under 90% seen once. This CDR3 has 13 residues. With 0 bases removed from V and 8 bases from J, the gap between germline ends came to 10 bases. Per germline, CDR1 SEHNR and CDR2 FQNEAQ (reference sequence). The source is a woman older than 75 with acute or convalescent COVID-19. The genes are TRBV7-9 and TRBJ1-2; no clear D. Sequencing used peripheral blood. The CDR3 nucleotides read TGTGCCAGCAGCTTAGCGCTGGGAGGCGGCTACACCTTC. Translating gives CASSLALGGGYTF.